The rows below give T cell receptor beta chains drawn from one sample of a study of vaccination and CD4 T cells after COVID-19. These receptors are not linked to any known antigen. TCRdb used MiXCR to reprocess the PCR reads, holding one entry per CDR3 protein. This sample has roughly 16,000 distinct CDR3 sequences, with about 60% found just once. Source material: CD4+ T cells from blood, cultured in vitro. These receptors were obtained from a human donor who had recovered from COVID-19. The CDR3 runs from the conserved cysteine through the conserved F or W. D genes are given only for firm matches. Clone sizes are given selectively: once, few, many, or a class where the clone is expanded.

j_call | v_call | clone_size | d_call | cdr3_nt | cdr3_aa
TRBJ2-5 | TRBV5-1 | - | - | TGCGCCAGCAGCTTGGTAGGCGCCGCCGGGGAGACCCAGTACTTC | CASSLVGAAGETQYF
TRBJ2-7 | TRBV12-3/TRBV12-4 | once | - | TGTGCCAGCAGTTTAGTCAGGGCCTACGAGCAGTACTTC | CASSLVRAYEQYF
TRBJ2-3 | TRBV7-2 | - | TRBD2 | TGTGCCAGCAGCTTACGACTAGCGGGAGGAGGTAGGGGACTAAGTACGCAGTATTTT | CASSLRLAGGGRGLSTQYF
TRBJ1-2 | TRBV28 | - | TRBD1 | TGTGCCAGCAGTTTAGGGGCGAGACAGGGGAGACTTGGCTACACCTTC | CASSLGARQGRLGYTF
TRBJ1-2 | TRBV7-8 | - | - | TGTGCCAGCAGCTTAGTTCGGGACTTCCCCATGCGCTACACCTTC | CASSLVRDFPMRYTF
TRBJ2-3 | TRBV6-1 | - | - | TGTGCCAGCAGCACGGCGGAAGATACGCAGTATTTT | CASSTAEDTQYF
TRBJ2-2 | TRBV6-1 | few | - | TGTGCCAGCAGTGAGAACAGGGGAGGCGGGGAGCTGTTTTTT | CASSENRGGGELFF
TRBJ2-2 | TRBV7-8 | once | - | TGTGCCAGCAGCTTAGTCGGCCAGGCCCCCGGGGAGCTGTTTTTT | CASSLVGQAPGELFF
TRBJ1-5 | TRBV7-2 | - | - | TGTGCCAGCAGCTTAACGGCAGGGAATCAGCCCCAGCATTTT | CASSLTAGNQPQHF
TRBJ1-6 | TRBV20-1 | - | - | TGCAGTGCTAGATCGCCGGGGGATTCACCCCTCCACTTT | CSARSPGDSPLHF
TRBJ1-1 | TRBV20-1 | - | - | TGCAGTGCTAGAGATAACGACGCTTTCTTT | CSARDNDAFF
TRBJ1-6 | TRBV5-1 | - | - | TGCGCCAGCAGCTTGGAGTGGGCGGGCAATTCACCCCTCCACTTT | CASSLEWAGNSPLHF
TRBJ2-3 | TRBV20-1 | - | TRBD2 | TGCAGTGCTAAAGCGGGAGGGCGAGATACGCAGTATTTT | CSAKAGGRDTQYF
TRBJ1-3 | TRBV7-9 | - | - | TGTGCCAGCAGCTTAGTTTCCAGGGCGGACTCTGGAAACACCATATATTTT | CASSLVSRADSGNTIYF
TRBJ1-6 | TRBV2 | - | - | TGTGCCAGCAGCGGCAGTCTCTATAATTCACCCCTCCACTTT | CASSGSLYNSPLHF
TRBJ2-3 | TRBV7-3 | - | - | TGTGCCAGCAGCAAGGGGGATACGCAGTATTTT | CASSKGDTQYF
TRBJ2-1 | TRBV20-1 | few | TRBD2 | TGCAGTGCTAGAGCTAGCGGGAGAGTCGATGAGCAGTTCTTC | CSARASGRVDEQFF
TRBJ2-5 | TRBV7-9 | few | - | TGTGCCAGCAGCCGGGGACCGGAAGAGACCCAGTACTTC | CASSRGPEETQYF
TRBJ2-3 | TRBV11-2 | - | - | TGTGCCAGCAGCTTAGCCCCGCTCTCGGATACGCAGTATTTT | CASSLAPLSDTQYF
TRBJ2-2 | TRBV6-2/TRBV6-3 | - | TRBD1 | TGTGCCAGCAGGATCCCGGGACAGGGTAATCCCGGGGAGCTGTTTTTT | CASRIPGQGNPGELFF
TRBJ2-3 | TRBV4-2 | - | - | TGTGCCAGCAGCCAAGGGGCGGGGACAACCACAGATACGCAGTATTTT | CASSQGAGTTTDTQYF
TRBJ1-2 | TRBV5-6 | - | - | TGTGCCAGCAGCTTCCTCGGCGCCGACTATGGCTACACCTTC | CASSFLGADYGYTF
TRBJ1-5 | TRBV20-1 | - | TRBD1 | TGCAGTGCTAGTTTTAGACAGGGCCGAAATCAGCCCCAGCATTTT | CSASFRQGRNQPQHF
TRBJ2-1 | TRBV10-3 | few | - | TGTGCCATCACCTCGTTCGATGAGCAGTTCTTC | CAITSFDEQFF
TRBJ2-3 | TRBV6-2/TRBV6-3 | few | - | TGTGCCAGCAGCCCTGAAGGCCCAGATACGCAGTATTTT | CASSPEGPDTQYF
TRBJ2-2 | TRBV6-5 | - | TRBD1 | TGTGCCAGCAGTTACTCGTTCAGGGGGCGCACCGGGGAGCTGTTTTTT | CASSYSFRGRTGELFF
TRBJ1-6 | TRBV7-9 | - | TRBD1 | TGTGCCAGCAGCCCAACATCGGGACAGTATTCACCCCTCCACTTT | CASSPTSGQYSPLHF
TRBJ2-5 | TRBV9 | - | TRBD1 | TGTGCCAGCAGCGTATACAGGGGGCGGCAAGAGACCCAGTACTTC | CASSVYRGRQETQYF
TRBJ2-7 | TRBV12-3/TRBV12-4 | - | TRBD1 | TGTGCCAGCAGAGGCCCCGGGACAGGGGCCTACGAGCAGTACTTC | CASRGPGTGAYEQYF
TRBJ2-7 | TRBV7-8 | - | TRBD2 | TGTGCCAGCAGCTTTAGGCGGGAGAGCTACGAGCAGTACTTC | CASSFRRESYEQYF
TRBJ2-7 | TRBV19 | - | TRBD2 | TGTGCCAGTAGTATAGATCTAGCGGCTTCCTCCTACGAGCAGTACTTC | CASSIDLAASSYEQYF
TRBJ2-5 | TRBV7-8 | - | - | TGTGCCAGCAGGAGGACACCCCGAACCCCTAATTCGCATTTCGGAGAGGCCCAGTACTTC | CASRRTPRTPNSHFGEAQYF
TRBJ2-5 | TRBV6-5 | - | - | TGTGCCAGCAGTTCCTCGGGGCGGCAAGAGACCCAGTACTTC | CASSSSGRQETQYF
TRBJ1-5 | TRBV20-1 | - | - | TGCAGTGCTAGAGTGCCGCTGGGGCAAGCAAATCAGCCCCAGCATTTT | CSARVPLGQANQPQHF
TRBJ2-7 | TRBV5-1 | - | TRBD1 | TGCGCCAGCAGCTGGGACAGTTCCTACGAGCAGTACTTC | CASSWDSSYEQYF
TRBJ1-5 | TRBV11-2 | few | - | TGTGCCAGCAGCTTAGTCCACAATTCGGGTCAGCCCCAGCATTTT | CASSLVHNSGQPQHF
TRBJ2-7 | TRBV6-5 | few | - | TGTGCCAGCAGTTACCGGAGGGGTGGGGACGAGCAGTACTTC | CASSYRRGGDEQYF
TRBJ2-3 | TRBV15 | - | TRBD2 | TGTGCCACCAGCAGAGATGCCCAAGGGGCGGGAGGTGATACGCAGTATTTT | CATSRDAQGAGGDTQYF
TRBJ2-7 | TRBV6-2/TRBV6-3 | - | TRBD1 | TGTGCCAGCAGGGACAGGGGGTACGAGCAGTACTTC | CASRDRGYEQYF
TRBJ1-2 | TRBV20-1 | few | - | TGCAGTGCTCCGGCTGGGGGCGTAAGGAATGGCTACACCTTC | CSAPAGGVRNGYTF
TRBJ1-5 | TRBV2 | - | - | TGTGCCAGCAGTGGTGGGCGGCTCAATCAGCCCCAGCATTTT | CASSGGRLNQPQHF